Following are 13 T cell receptor beta chains from one sample sequenced in a study of cytomegalovirus exposure and HLA in healthy donors. Both 60 Vbeta primers and 13 Jbeta primers went into the PCR. The protocol was immunoSEQ multiplex PCR, while the TCRdb copy is restricted to in-frame clones and leaves out a portion. The table lists 150,000 or so clones, about 10% of them singletons. Sequencing input: PBMCs. These receptors were taken from a man in his fifties in good health and CMV-seronegative.

This clone has only a few counts. The rearrangement links TRBV27 to TRBJ1-1, with a weak D call TRBD1 (6 bases). The CDR3 is 13 amino acids. Germline V gene data show CDR1 as MNHEY and CDR2 as SMNVEV (reference sequence). Trimming cost V 6 bases and J 11 bases, with 19 bases left between them. The CDR3 nucleotides are TGTGCCAGCAGGTTCGGGGGGGCCCGTAAGGCTTTCTTT. Protein product: CASRFGGARKAFF.

This clone was recorded only once. V usage is TRBV5-1 and J usage is TRBJ2-5; D is uncertain. CDR1 and CDR2 (germline): SGHRS, YFSETQ. V lost 1 base and J 1 base, leaving 11 bases between the germline ends. This CDR3 is built from 15 residues. The CDR3 bases are TGCGCCAGCAGCTTGCCAGCGCTAACCCAAGAGACCCAGTACTTC. Amino acids: CASSLPALTQETQYF.

This clone appeared a few times. The chain employs TRBV5-4 and TRBJ2-2; D might be TRBD2 (6 bases). Germline V gene sequence: CDR1 SGHNT, CDR2 YYREEE (reference sequence). Trimming shortened V by 0 bases and J by 0 bases, and 18 bases separated the two germline ends. The CDR3 length is 19 residues. CDR3 DNA: TGTGCCAGCAGCTTGGCCCCCTTCGGGGGACTGGCGAACACCGGGGAGCTGTTTTTT. It is translated as CASSLAPFGGLANTGELFF. The full variable domain, in which reference TRBV5-4 and TRBJ2-2 provide the parts outside the CDR3, is ETGVTQSPTHLIKTRGQQVTLRCSSQSGHNTVSWYQQALGQGPQFIFQYYREEENGRGNFPPRFSGLQFPNYSSELNVNALELDDSALYLCASSLAPFGGLANTGELFFGEGSRLTVL.

In its sample, this clone was seen a few times. The rearrangement uses TRBV27 and TRBJ1-1, with 8 positions matching TRBD1. The germline V gene has CDR1 MNHEY and CDR2 SMNVEV (reference sequence). The V gene end was trimmed by 6 bases and the J gene end by 3 bases; junction bases not matched to a gene: 9. The CDR3 extends over 15 amino acids. For the CDR3, the DNA is TGTGCCAGCAGCCCAGGGGGCTTGGGGGACACTGAAGCTTTCTTT. Its translation is CASSPGGLGDTEAFF.

This chain links TRBV7-3 with TRBJ1-2; 8 nucleotides match TRBD1. The J segment lost 3 bases and the V segment lost 5 bases, leaving 2 bases of the junction unmatched. The CDR3 spans 13 residues. CDR1 and CDR2 from the germline V gene are SGHTA and FQGTGA. The CDR3 DNA reads as TGTGCCAGCAGCCCAGGGGGCGACTATGGCTACACCTTC. Its translation is CASSPGGDYGYTF.

Only a few counts were recorded for this clone. The chain links TRBV11-3 to TRBJ2-3; 11 bases are shared with TRBD2. The CDR3 sequence is 15 residues long. Looked up from germline, CDR1 is SGHNT and CDR2 is YENEEA. V dropped 4 bases and J dropped 7; count of bases not matched to a gene: 7. CDR3 DNA sequence: TGTGCCAGCAGCTCTACTAGCGGGGGAACCCATACGCAGTATTTT. It is translated as CASSSTSGGTHTQYF.

The chain is built from TRBV7-2 and TRBJ2-1, with D perhaps TRBD1 (5 bases). Trimming pared 5 bases from V and 7 bases from J, leaving 12 bases between. The germline V gene has CDR1 SGHTA and CDR2 FQGNSA. The CDR3 spans 13 residues. CDR3 sequence reads: CASSPRSGNEQFF. The CDR3 bases are TGTGCCAGCAGCCCTAGGTCAGGGAATGAGCAGTTCTTC. Combining the CDR3 with reference TRBV7-2 and TRBJ2-1 gives the whole variable domain GAGVSQSPSNKVTEKGKDVELRCDPISGHTALYWYRQSLGQGLEFLIYFQGNSAPDKSGLPSDRFSAERTGGSVSTLTIQRTQQEDSAVYLCASSPRSGNEQFFGPGTRLTVL.

The J gene is TRBJ1-1, the V gene TRBV5-8, with 10 bases aligning to TRBD1. The CDR3 covers 20 residues. CDR1 is SGHTS, CDR2 YDEGEE, per germline. V gave up 4 bases and J gave up 0 bases; unmatched junction bases: 18. The CDR3 DNA reads as TGTGCCAGCAGCCGGACAGGGGGGTCCGGTGGGGTCGGGATGAACACTGAAGCTTTCTTT. Translating it yields CASSRTGGSGGVGMNTEAFF.

This clone was observed at least ten times. V gene TRBV2 combines with J gene TRBJ1-5; possible D gene TRBD1, 6 bases. Looked up from germline, CDR1 is SNHLY and CDR2 is FYNNEI. CDR3 length equals 16 residues. V lost 6 bases, J lost 6 bases, and 21 bases lay in between. CDR3 nucleotide sequence: TGTGCCAGCAGGGTTGCAGGGGTAGGAGTTATTCAGCCCCAGCATTTT. This gives the protein CASRVAGVGVIQPQHF.

This clone has just a few counts. The rearrangement uses TRBV6-6 and TRBJ1-4, with 8 bases lining up with TRBD1. This CDR3 region has 15 residues. With V trimmed by 5 bases and J by 2 bases, 4 bases remained unmatched. Per germline, CDR1 MNHNY and CDR2 SVGAGI (reference sequence). In DNA, the CDR3 is TGTGCCAGCAGTGGAGGGACAGGCACTAATGAAAAACTGTTTTTT. It yields the protein CASSGGTGTNEKLFF.

Only a few counts were recorded for this clone. The chain has TRBV29-1 and TRBJ1-2; 8 bases line up with TRBD1. This CDR3 is 11 amino acids long. V shed 7 bases and J 4 bases; nucleotides not matched to a gene: 2. The germline V gene encodes CDR1 SQVTM and CDR2 ANQGSEA. DNA for the CDR3: TGCAGCGCAGGGGGCGCCTATGGCTACACCTTC. As protein: CSAGGAYGYTF.

The genes are TRBV19 and TRBJ2-7; 7 nucleotides match TRBD2. This CDR3 has 14 residues. The V and J ends lost 2 bases and 2 bases, in that order; junction bases with no gene match: 3. Germline loops: CDR1 LNHDA, CDR2 SQIVND (reference sequence). CDR3 loop: CASSILAEPYEQYF. CDR3 nucleotide sequence: TGTGCCAGTAGTATACTAGCGGAACCCTACGAGCAGTACTTC.

This clone was counted between two and nine times. This chain connects TRBV9 to TRBJ2-3, with TRBD1 identical over 8 bases. The V segment lost 4 bases and the J segment 2 bases; nucleotides outside the gene matches: 6. Germline assignment: CDR1 SGDLS and CDR2 YYNGEE. CDR3 size: 15 residues. The CDR3 nucleotides are TGTGCCAGCAGCTTAGGACAGGGACTCACAGATACGCAGTATTTT. Its translation: CASSLGQGLTDTQYF.